The 15 T cell receptor beta chains below all came from one sample that was sequenced in a study of blood T cells in healthy people across ages. For the second PCR, which ran for 7 to 11 cycles, a sample-barcoded 5' primer and a J-beta primer mix were used. TCRdb reanalysed the 5' RACE reads using MiXCR and keeps one entry per CDR3 protein. In the table there are around 1.7 million distinct CDR3 sequences, 28% of which are singletons. The sample was blood. These receptors all come from a woman between 25 and 40 years old in good health.

The table lists this clonotype with many counts. The V and J genes are TRBV4-1 and TRBJ2-7; D ambiguous. Germline V CDR1 and CDR2: MGHRA, YSYEKL. Trimming pared 0 bases from V and 3 bases from J, leaving 12 bases between. CDR3 size: 15 residues. This chain's CDR3 is CASSQESEGHYEQYF. CDR3 in DNA: TGCGCCAGCAGCCAAGAGAGCGAAGGGCACTACGAGCAGTACTTC.

There are a few counts of this clonotype. V usage is TRBV19 and J usage is TRBJ1-1, with D uncertain. V was pared by 5 bases and J by 0 bases, with 10 bases between. The CDR3 extends over 14 amino acids. Germline V gene data show CDR1 as LNHDA and CDR2 as SQIVND (reference sequence). The CDR3 protein is CASSPHLLNTEAFF. CDR3 DNA sequence: TGTGCCAGTAGTCCACATCTTCTGAACACTGAAGCTTTCTTT.

In its sample, this clonotype was seen many times. The genes are TRBV4-1 and TRBJ2-1; TRBD2 is a possible D gene (6 bases). Trimming removed 0 bases at V and 14 bases at J, with 11 bases between. The CDR3 runs to 12 residues. CDR1 is MGHRA, CDR2 YSYEKL, per germline. CDR3: CASSQEGGREFF. The CDR3 DNA follows: TGCGCCAGCAGCCAAGAGGGGGGAAGGGAGTTCTTC.

The chain couples TRBV20-1 to TRBJ1-2; D is perhaps TRBD1 (6 bases). The CDR3 has 15 amino acids. CDR1 is DFQATT and CDR2 is SNEGSKA in the germline V gene (reference sequence). V was cut by 4 bases and J by 2 bases, with 17 bases left in between. CDR3 loop: CSATGWGGRNYGYTF. CDR3 DNA: TGCAGTGCTACTGGATGGGGGGGCAGGAACTATGGCTACACCTTC.

The V and J genes are TRBV7-2 and TRBJ2-7; D may match TRBD1 or TRBD2 (5 bases each). The CDR3 consists of 16 residues. CDR1 is SGHTA, CDR2 FQGNSA, per germline. V lost 2 bases, J lost 4 bases, and 18 bases lay in between. CDR3: CASSLNPGPRLYEQYF. The CDR3 coding sequence is TGTGCCAGCAGCTTAAATCCGGGACCGAGACTATACGAGCAGTACTTC.

A note on this clonotype: Relative to the germline gene, one junction end is altered; a read error may explain this. The V call is TRBV5-1, the J call TRBJ2-7; no clear D gene. The CDR3 length is 13 residues. Looked up from germline, CDR1 is SGHRS and CDR2 is YFSETQ. In nucleotides, the CDR3 is TGCGCCGGCAGCTTGGAAAGCTCCTACGAGCAGTACTTC. It translates to CAGSLESSYEQYF.

V gene TRBV20-1 combines with J gene TRBJ1-2; the D is unclear. The CDR3 runs to 14 residues. V dropped 0 bases and J dropped 9 bases, with 17 bases sitting between them. Germline CDR1 DFQATT, CDR2 SNEGSKA (reference sequence). CDR3 coding DNA: TGCAGTGCTAGAGATAGTAGTATCTCGGGATGCTACACCTTC. Translated: CSARDSSISGCYTF.

The J gene is TRBJ1-5, the V gene TRBV20-1; 8 bases map to TRBD1. CDR3 length: 14 amino acids. CDR1 is DFQATT, CDR2 SNEGSKA, per germline (reference sequence). The ends lost 5 bases at V and 3 bases at J; junction bases unmatched: 6. The CDR3: CSALMTGDNQPQHF. CDR3 bases: TGCAGTGCTCTAATGACAGGGGACAATCAGCCCCAGCATTTT.

This clonotype showed up many times. The rearrangement joins TRBV9 to TRBJ2-1; 7 bases are a match to TRBD2. The germline V gene has CDR1 SGDLS and CDR2 YYNGEE. This CDR3 has 17 amino acids. The ends lost 2 bases at V and 1 base at J; junction bases unmatched: 9. The CDR3 sequence is CASSVLASAGSYNEQFF. In DNA form, the CDR3 reads TGTGCCAGCAGCGTCTTAGCTTCAGCGGGGTCCTACAATGAGCAGTTCTTC.

Ten or more counts support this clonotype. The chain is built from TRBV14 and TRBJ1-2, with TRBD1 matching 9 bases. V lost 6 bases and J lost 1; bases outside the gene matches: 9. The CDR3 contains 16 residues. Germline loops: CDR1 SGHDN, CDR2 FVKESK. CDR3 in DNA: TGTGCCAGCAGTCGGACAGGGGAGAAGAATAACTATGGCTACACCTTC. Translating it yields CASSRTGEKNNYGYTF.

The chain couples TRBV20-1 to TRBJ2-4; no firm D call. The CDR3 is 14 amino acids. Trimming left V 6 bases short and J 15 bases short, with 27 bases between. CDR1 is DFQATT, CDR2 SNEGSKA, per germline (reference sequence). The CDR3 here is CSASLGSSSNERYF. CDR3 bases: TGCAGTGCCAGCCTGGGATCGTCCTCCAATGAGCGGTACTTC.

This clonotype was found a few times. The chain joins TRBV5-5 to TRBJ2-1; 15 bases agree with TRBD2. The junction had 7 bases not matched to a gene; V was cut back by 4 bases and J by 5 bases. This CDR3 is built from 17 residues. Germline-derived CDR1 and CDR2 are SGHKS and YYEKEE (reference sequence). CDR3 nucleotides: TGTGCCAGCAGCCTCGGGACTAGCGGGAGGTCACACAATGAGCAGTTCTTC. Translated: CASSLGTSGRSHNEQFF.

This chain uses TRBV29-1 with TRBJ2-1, with 10 positions matching TRBD2. This CDR3 contains 13 residues. The V segment lost 5 bases and the J segment 10 bases; nucleotides outside the gene matches: 8. Germline V gene data show CDR1 as SQVTM and CDR2 as ANQGSEA. The CDR3 loop reads CSVKRLAGEEQFF. DNA for the CDR3: TGCAGCGTTAAACGTCTAGCGGGAGAGGAGCAGTTCTTC.

This clonotype has ten or more counts. One end of the junction does not line up with germline, which may come from a read error. This sequence joins TRBV12-3 or TRBV12-4 and TRBJ2-7; TRBD2 might be the D (5 bases). This CDR3 has 13 residues. The CDR3 loop reads CASSLATSYEQYF. The CDR3 bases are TGTGCCAGCAGCTTAGCAACTAGCTACGAGCAGTACTTC.

This clonotype has just a few counts. The chain joins TRBV5-5 to TRBJ2-5, with a tentative D call TRBD1 (6 bases). The end of the DNA fits TRBJ2-7 better, so the J call may be wrong. The CDR3 runs 15 residues. The V gene's germline CDR1 is SGHKS and CDR2 YYEKEE (reference sequence). DNA for the CDR3: TGTGCCAGCAGCTTGACAGGGATTGGTTTAGACGAGCAGTACTTC. Amino acids: CASSLTGIGLDEQYF.